The 10 T cell receptor beta chains below all came from one sample that was sequenced in a study of blood T cell repertoires in COVID-19 (dated by TCRdb to 2020 to 2021). The receptor library was made with the immunoSEQ multiplex PCR assay. Entries here come from immuneACCESS through TCRdb and include only in-frame sequences with V and J called. Some clones fail to appear in such tables; in the studies checked, an unresolved V gene covers under half of the shortfall, and the cause of the remainder is unknown. The sample table holds 220,000 or so clones, of which roughly 80% were seen once. The ten biggest clones cover 20% of the sample. The sequenced material came from peripheral blood. These receptors all stem from a man aged 25-45 years with active or convalescent COVID-19.

The rearrangement links TRBV9 to TRBJ2-7, with D possibly matching TRBD2 (6 bases). Germline V lookup: CDR1 SGDLS, CDR2 YYNGEE. V lost 3 bases and J lost 4, with 14 bases in between. CDR3 length: 14 residues. For the CDR3, the DNA is TGTGCCAGCAGCGCGTACGGGACTTCTTACGAGCAGTACTTC. It is translated as CASSAYGTSYEQYF. Together with reference TRBV9 and TRBJ2-7, the CDR3 gives the full variable domain: DSGVTQTPKHLITATGQRVTLRCSPRSGDLSVYWYQQSLDQGLQFLIQYYNGEERAKGNILERFSAQQFPDLHSELNLSSLELGDSALYFCASSAYGTSYEQYFGPGTRLTVT.

The rearrangement links TRBV7-9 to TRBJ2-7; weak D call: TRBD1 (6 bases). V lost 1 base, J lost 4 bases, and 11 bases lay in between. Germline values: CDR1 SEHNR, CDR2 FQNEAQ (reference sequence). The CDR3 has 14 residues. CDR3 bases: TGTGCCAGCAGCTTAGAGCAGGGGCGGTACGAGCAGTACTTC. Its protein product is CASSLEQGRYEQYF.

J is TRBJ2-4 and V is TRBV5-3; D not certain. TRBV5-3 is flagged as an ORF with uncertain function. V gave up 3 bases and J gave up 5 bases, with 9 bases separating them. The CDR3 contains 13 residues. CDR3 sequence: CARSSPQENIQYF. CDR3 DNA: TGTGCCAGAAGCTCGCCGCAGGAAAACATTCAGTACTTC.

CDR3 protein: CASSPSFVQGETQYF. The CDR3 nucleotides read TGTGCCAGCTCACCAAGCTTTGTGCAGGGTGAGACCCAGTACTTC. The V and J genes are TRBV18 and TRBJ2-5; possibly TRBD1 for D (5 bases). Trimming shortened V by 2 bases and J by 5 bases, and 15 bases separated the two germline ends. In germline, CDR1 is KGHSH, CDR2 LQKENI. This CDR3 is built from 15 residues. Looking up the rest from reference TRBV18 and TRBJ2-5 gives the full variable domain: NAGVMQNPRHLVRRRGQEARLRCSPMKGHSHVYWYRQLPEEGLKFMVYLQKENIIDESGMPKERFSAEFPKEGPSILRIQQVVRGDSAAYFCASSPSFVQGETQYFGPGTRLLVL.

The CDR3 loop is CASSRNSPGELFF. The CDR3 bases are TGCGCCAGCAGCCGGAATAGCCCCGGGGAGCTGTTTTTT. The V call is TRBV4-1, the J call TRBJ2-2; no clear D. V was shortened by 4 bases and J by 6 bases, with 9 bases between the two germline ends. Germline CDR1 reads MGHRA; CDR2 reads YSYEKL. CDR3 length equals 13 residues.

This clone has just a few counts. The chain has TRBV5-1 and TRBJ1-4, with 7 bases fitting TRBD1. CDR3 length: 15 amino acids. CDR1 is SGHRS, CDR2 YFSETQ, per germline. Germline trimming cut 4 bases from V and 5 bases from J; bases unmatched to any gene: 8. CDR3 region: CASSRNLQGNEKLFF. CDR3 coding DNA: TGCGCCAGCAGCAGGAACCTACAGGGGAATGAAAAACTGTTTTTT.

This chain uses TRBV5-6 with TRBJ1-1, with D unresolved. CDR1 SGHDT and CDR2 YYEEEE come from the germline V gene. V was shortened by 1 base and J by 0 bases, with 19 bases between the two germline ends. The CDR3 has 18 residues. The CDR3 bases are TGTGCCAGCAGCTTGACCGGGTCCGCTCTTGATTTGAACACTGAAGCTTTCTTT. This sequence encodes CASSLTGSALDLNTEAFF.

The chain is built from TRBV6-5 and TRBJ2-5; D remains unclear. Between the trimmed V and J ends, which lost 6 bases and 7 bases, there was a span of 15 bases. The germline V gene has CDR1 MNHEY and CDR2 SVGAGI. The CDR3 spans 13 residues. The CDR3 region has the DNA TGTGCCAGCAGACAACTACCACACCCGACCCAGTACTTC. Protein product: CASRQLPHPTQYF.

The rearrangement uses TRBV5-5 and TRBJ1-2, with 8 bases that match TRBD1. CDR1 is SGHKS and CDR2 is YYEKEE in the germline V gene (reference sequence). The trim removed 6 bases at V and 8 bases at J, leaving 9 bases unmatched. The CDR3 loop spans 13 amino acids. The CDR3 region has the DNA TGTGCCAGCAACCCGACAGGGGTGTGGGGCTACACCTTC. As protein: CASNPTGVWGYTF.

This sequence joins TRBV7-6 and TRBJ2-3, with TRBD1 identical over 7 bases. The CDR3 length is 16 residues. Germline V gene lookup returns CDR1 SGHVS and CDR2 FNYEAQ. After removal of 1 base from V and 0 bases from J, the junction contained 4 bases not matched to a gene. In nucleotides, the CDR3 is TGTGCCAGCAGCTTAGGGGGGACAGTCAGCACAGATACGCAGTATTTT. It encodes CASSLGGTVSTDTQYF. Using reference TRBV7-6 and TRBJ2-3 for the parts outside the CDR3, the full variable domain is GAGVSQSPRYKVTKRGQDVALRCDPISGHVSLYWYRQALGQGPEFLTYFNYEAQQDKSGLPNDRFSAERPEGSISTLTIQRTEQRDSAMYRCASSLGGTVSTDTQYFGPGTRLTVL.